Below are 13 T cell receptor beta chains sequenced from a single sample in a study of T cell changes during pregnancy in multiple sclerosis. Assay used: immunoSEQ multiplex PCR; TCRdb lists only in-frame clones, some missing. The table lists 50,000 to 60,000 clones, approximately 90% of them singletons. Specimen: peripheral blood, collected after pregnancy. The receptors come from a female donor in good health, enrolled as a control in a pregnancy study.

This clone was detected once. This chain uses TRBV7-2 with TRBJ2-3, with D possibly TRBD2 on 6 matching bases. CDR1 SGHTA and CDR2 FQGNSA come from the germline V gene. The CDR3 spans 15 residues. Trimming removed 6 bases from V and 3 bases from J, with 16 bases in between. CDR3 loop: CASSRLQEGTDTQYF. CDR3 coding DNA: TGTGCCAGCAGTCGCCTGCAGGAGGGAACAGATACGCAGTATTTT.

The rearrangement joins TRBV18 to TRBJ1-5, with 7 bases lining up with TRBD1. The ends lost 4 bases at V and 6 bases at J; junction bases unmatched: 6. This CDR3 is built from 14 residues. Per the germline V gene, CDR1 is KGHSH and CDR2 is LQKENI. DNA for the CDR3: TGTGCCAGCTCACAGGGGGCGCAGGGTCAGCCCCAGCATTTT. Protein: CASSQGAQGQPQHF.

This CDR3 is CSVEDNFRLAGAEQYF. For the CDR3, the DNA is TGCAGCGTTGAAGACAATTTCCGGCTAGCGGGAGCCGAGCAGTACTTC. V usage is TRBV29-1 and J usage is TRBJ2-7, with 10 bases aligning to TRBD2. Germline-derived CDR1 and CDR2 are SQVTM and ANQGSEA. This CDR3 is 16 amino acids long. The trim removed 0 bases at V and 6 bases at J, leaving 11 bases unmatched.

CDR3 sequence: CASSQVTGTEVNQPQHF. The CDR3 DNA reads as TGCGCCAGCAGCCAAGTAACCGGGACAGAAGTCAATCAGCCCCAGCATTTT. The gene calls are TRBV4-1 and TRBJ1-5; 7 bases map to TRBD1. With 1 base clipped from V and 3 bases from J, the junction kept 9 bases outside the gene matches. The CDR3 runs to 17 residues. Germline V gene lookup returns CDR1 MGHRA and CDR2 YSYEKL.

The chain uses TRBV15 and TRBJ2-7; a weak D match, TRBD1 (5 bases). Looked up from germline, CDR1 is LNHNV and CDR2 is YYDKDF (reference sequence). V lost 0 bases, J lost 7 bases, and 13 bases lay in between. This CDR3 spans 14 amino acids. The chain's CDR3 is CATSRERRAREQYF. As DNA, the CDR3 is TGTGCCACCAGCAGAGAGCGCAGGGCACGAGAGCAGTACTTC.

The chain recombines TRBV28 with TRBJ2-1; unclear D gene. This CDR3 is built from 12 residues. V was pared by 7 bases and J by 8 bases, with 12 bases between. Germline V gives CDR1 MDHEN, CDR2 SYDVKM. In nucleotides, the CDR3 is TGTGCCAGCAATGCGCTGAGTGATGAGCAGTTCTTC. Its protein is CASNALSDEQFF.

In its sample, this clone was seen once. J is TRBJ1-1 and V is TRBV4-3; D is ambiguous. This CDR3 spans 15 amino acids. The V end was cut by 0 bases, the J end by 3 bases, with 11 bases between. Looked up from germline, CDR1 is LGHNA and CDR2 is YSLEER. CDR3 residues: CASSQDPRLDTEAFF. CDR3 in DNA: TGCGCCAGCAGCCAAGATCCGCGCCTGGACACTGAAGCTTTCTTT.

This chain uses TRBV5-8 with TRBJ1-5; TRBD1 agrees at 7 bases. Germline V gives CDR1 SGHTS, CDR2 YDEGEE. Germline trimming cut 4 bases from V and 4 bases from J; bases unmatched to any gene: 2. The CDR3 consists of 13 residues. The CDR3 sequence: CASSQDRNQPQHF. In DNA, the CDR3 is TGTGCCAGCAGCCAGGACAGGAATCAGCCCCAGCATTTT.

The V call is TRBV29-1, the J call TRBJ2-7, with a tentative D call TRBD2 (5 bases). The CDR3 has 14 residues. Between the trimmed V and J ends, which lost 2 bases and 1 base, there was a span of 12 bases. CDR1 is SQVTM and CDR2 is ANQGSEA in the germline V gene. In DNA form, the CDR3 reads TGCAGCGTTGAAATTTACGGGAAGTCCTACGAGCAGTACTTC. This sequence encodes CSVEIYGKSYEQYF.

The rearrangement joins TRBV11-2 to TRBJ2-5; D possibly corresponds to TRBD2 (5 bases). Germline V gene lookup returns CDR1 SGHAT and CDR2 FQNNGV. V was cut by 4 bases and J by 2 bases, with 14 bases left in between. The CDR3 consists of 15 residues. CDR3 coding DNA: TGTGCCAGCAGCTCTCCCGTGGGAGAACAAGAGACCCAGTACTTC. It is translated as CASSSPVGEQETQYF.

The chain couples TRBV27 to TRBJ1-4; 9 nucleotides line up with TRBD1. The V gene end was trimmed by 0 bases and the J gene end by 8 bases; junction bases not matched to a gene: 4. The V gene's germline CDR1 is MNHEY and CDR2 SMNVEV (reference sequence). The CDR3 spans 15 residues. Here the CDR3 reads CASSLSGQGGEKLFF. CDR3 nucleotides: TGTGCCAGCAGTTTATCGGGACAGGGTGGAGAAAAACTGTTTTTT.

This chain uses TRBV7-9 with TRBJ2-1; D is perhaps TRBD2 (6 bases). Per germline, CDR1 SEHNR and CDR2 FQNEAQ (reference sequence). V was shortened by 1 base and J by 9 bases, with 10 bases between the two germline ends. The CDR3 is made up of 13 amino acids. The CDR3 DNA reads TGTGCCAGCAGCTTAGGGGCCGGGAGTGAGCAGTTCTTC. Translation gives CASSLGAGSEQFF. Together with reference TRBV7-9 and TRBJ2-1, the CDR3 gives the full variable domain: DTGVSQNPRHKITKRGQNVTFRCDPISEHNRLYWYRQTLGQGPEFLTYFQNEAQLEKSRLLSDRFSAERPKGSFSTLEIQRTEQGDSAMYLCASSLGAGSEQFFGPGTRLTVL.

This clone was recorded once. The V call is TRBV27, the J call TRBJ2-5, with D perhaps matching TRBD2 (6 bases). V lost 0 bases and J 11 bases, leaving 22 bases between the germline ends. The CDR3 loop spans 16 amino acids. CDR1 MNHEY and CDR2 SMNVEV come from the germline V gene (reference sequence). The DNA for the CDR3 is TGTGCCAGCAGTTTATCGTGGAGACTAGGAGGCGGGGAGCAGTACTTC. This codes for CASSLSWRLGGGEQYF.